What follows is one T cell receptor beta chain and its context. The sample is drawn from a study of blood T cell repertoires in COVID-19. The overall study: The United States, Italy and Spain supplied acute and convalescent COVID-19 samples.

The CDR3 is 15 residues long. Germline loops: CDR1 WNHNN, CDR2 SYGVQD (reference sequence). Trimming took 3 bases from V and 5 from J, leaving 16 bases between them. Clinical histories supplied by participants themselves formed the basis of cohort assignment. As originally analysed: Reference gene primer amplification gave estimated nucleated cell counts. Measured with immunoSEQ multiplex PCR; TCRdb has only the in-frame clones, and not every one. The V and J calls and the clone size are those of that table, but D and trimming were determined from the DNA. The profile covers hundreds of thousands of clones, with around 87% appearing a single time and roughly 2% taken by the ten largest.

The TCR comes from a middle-aged man in a cohort exposed to, infected with or recovered from COVID-19 (not recorded which). V gene TRBV10-1 combines with J gene TRBJ1-1; D might be TRBD1 (6 bases). The source material was PBMCs or T cells enriched from blood (not recorded which). The CDR3 nucleotides are TGCGCCAGCAGTGAAACACAGGGCGAGGGTACTGAAGCTTTCTTT. It codes for CASSETQGEGTEAFF.